A selection of T cell receptor beta chains follows, all from one sample in a study of cytomegalovirus exposure and HLA in healthy donors. Measured with immunoSEQ multiplex PCR; TCRdb has only the in-frame clones, and not every one. The profile covers about 120,000 clones, with roughly 79% appearing a single time and about 1.6% taken by the ten largest. Sequenced sample: PBMCs. These receptors came from a woman in her late teens or twenties in good health and CMV-seronegative. CDR3s include the opening cysteine and the closing phenylalanine or tryptophan. Fields, in order: J gene, V gene, clone size, D gene, CDR3 DNA, CDR3 protein. D genes are given only for firm matches. A row's size may be missing; if present it is once, few, many or a size class.

J: TRBJ2-7; V: TRBV5-4; size: once; D: NA; DNA: TGTGCCAGCAGCTTAGACGGGGGACCCTTCTCCTACGAGCAGTACTTC; CDR3: CASSLDGGPFSYEQYF
J: TRBJ2-6; V: TRBV6-6; size: NA; D: NA; DNA: TGTGCCAGCAGTTATTCCGGCTCTGGGGCCAACGTCCTGACTTTC; CDR3: CASSYSGSGANVLTF
J: TRBJ2-7; V: TRBV30; size: NA; D: TRBD1; DNA: TGTGCCTGTACCGGGACAGGACAATACGAGCAGTACTTC; CDR3: CACTGTGQYEQYF
J: TRBJ2-2; V: TRBV4-1; size: NA; D: NA; DNA: TGCGCCAGCAGCCGAGAGGGGGGGCCCGGGGAGCTGTTTTTT; CDR3: CASSREGGPGELFF
J: TRBJ1-3; V: TRBV12-1; size: NA; D: NA; DNA: TGTGCCAGCAGCTTTGCTCAGGCAGAACCCTCTGGAAACACCATATATTTT; CDR3: CASSFAQAEPSGNTIYF
J: TRBJ1-1; V: TRBV2; size: few; D: TRBD1; DNA: TGTGCCAGCATGGACAGGTTAAACACTGAAGCTTTCTTT; CDR3: CASMDRLNTEAFF
J: TRBJ2-5; V: TRBV28; size: NA; D: TRBD1; DNA: TGTGCCAGCAGTTCCGGGACAGGGGTTTGGGAGACCCAGTACTTC; CDR3: CASSSGTGVWETQYF
J: TRBJ2-3; V: TRBV30; size: NA; D: TRBD1; DNA: TGTGCCTGGAGTCCAGGGACAGCAATCACAGATACGCAGTATTTT; CDR3: CAWSPGTAITDTQYF
J: TRBJ1-4; V: TRBV29-1; size: NA; D: NA; DNA: TGCAGCGTTGAAACAGGCAGTAATGAAAAACTGTTTTTT; CDR3: CSVETGSNEKLFF
J: TRBJ1-4; V: TRBV9; size: NA; D: NA; DNA: TGTGCCAGCAGCGCCCCCGCGGGCAGGGGTAGAGCTAATGAAAAACTGTTTTTT; CDR3: CASSAPAGRGRANEKLFF
J: TRBJ1-1; V: TRBV7-2; size: NA; D: NA; DNA: TGTGCCAGCAGCTTTACAGGAAGGGCTGAAGCTTTCTTT; CDR3: CASSFTGRAEAFF
J: TRBJ2-7; V: TRBV5-5; size: NA; D: NA; DNA: TGTGCCAGCAGCAGCTACTACGAGCAGTACTTC; CDR3: CASSSYYEQYF
J: TRBJ1-1; V: TRBV6-4; size: few; D: NA; DNA: TGTGCCAGCAGTGATTACCAACTCGGGAGAGGGTTTCTACATTCCACTGAAGCTTTCTTT; CDR3: CASSDYQLGRGFLHSTEAFF
J: TRBJ1-1; V: TRBV2; size: NA; D: NA; DNA: TGTGCCAGCAGTTTCCTAACAGGGATAAACACTGAAGCTTTCTTT; CDR3: CASSFLTGINTEAFF
J: TRBJ2-5; V: TRBV10-3; size: once; D: TRBD2; DNA: TGTGCCATTAGCGGGGGCCCGACTGAACCGTCACAAGAGACCCAGTACTTC; CDR3: CAISGGPTEPSQETQYF
J: TRBJ1-2; V: TRBV18; size: NA; D: NA; DNA: TGTGCCAGCTCACCAAGCTACCCTGGCTATGGCTACACCTTC; CDR3: CASSPSYPGYGYTF
J: TRBJ2-7; V: TRBV7-9; size: NA; D: TRBD2; DNA: TGTGCCAGCAGCTTGGGAGCGGGGGGTTACGAGCAGTACTTC; CDR3: CASSLGAGGYEQYF
J: TRBJ1-1; V: TRBV4-1; size: NA; D: NA; DNA: TGCGCCAGCAGCCAAGCAGGGTGGGGCACTGAAGCTTTCTTT; CDR3: CASSQAGWGTEAFF
J: TRBJ1-4; V: TRBV6-6; size: few; D: NA; DNA: TGTGCCAGCAGTTATCTAGCAGCCTTTGAAAAACTGTTTTTT; CDR3: CASSYLAAFEKLFF
J: TRBJ1-2; V: TRBV7-9; size: NA; D: TRBD1; DNA: TGTGCCAGCAGCTGGACAGGGGGAGATGGCTACACCTTC; CDR3: CASSWTGGDGYTF
J: TRBJ1-3; V: TRBV15; size: NA; D: TRBD1; DNA: TGTGCCACCAGCAGTAACAGGGGTTTTACTGGAAACACCATATATTTT; CDR3: CATSSNRGFTGNTIYF
J: TRBJ2-1; V: TRBV6-5; size: NA; D: TRBD1; DNA: TGTGCCAGCAGCAAGGGGGCATGGCAGTTCTTC; CDR3: CASSKGAWQFF
J: TRBJ2-7; V: TRBV30; size: NA; D: TRBD1; DNA: TGTGCCTGGAGTCAAGGGACAGTTACTACCGAGCAGTACTTC; CDR3: CAWSQGTVTTEQYF
J: TRBJ2-1; V: TRBV6-5; size: NA; D: NA; DNA: TGTGCCAGCAGTCCTATTGGGGGGGCTGGAAATGAGCAGTTCTTC; CDR3: CASSPIGGAGNEQFF
J: TRBJ1-1; V: TRBV29-1; size: NA; D: NA; DNA: TGCAGCGTTGGGAAAGGGGCTTGGAACACTGAAGCTTTCTTT; CDR3: CSVGKGAWNTEAFF
J: TRBJ1-1; V: TRBV29-1; size: NA; D: NA; DNA: TGCAGCGTTGGCGGGACCCAGACCAACACTGAAGCTTTCTTT; CDR3: CSVGGTQTNTEAFF
J: TRBJ1-1; V: TRBV18; size: NA; D: NA; DNA: TGTGCCAGCTCACCACTCGGTTGGAACACTGAAGCTTTCTTT; CDR3: CASSPLGWNTEAFF
J: TRBJ2-7; V: TRBV27; size: NA; D: TRBD2; DNA: TGTGCCAGCAGTTTTGGCGGGGGGGACTACGAGCAGTACTTC; CDR3: CASSFGGGDYEQYF
J: TRBJ2-6; V: TRBV6-5; size: NA; D: NA; DNA: TGTGCCAGCAGTTCCGTGAGATCTGGGGCCAACGTCCTGACTTTC; CDR3: CASSSVRSGANVLTF
J: TRBJ2-2; V: TRBV5-4; size: NA; D: TRBD1; DNA: TGTGCCAGCAGCTCGGGGACAGAATATGTCACCGGGGAGCTGTTTTTT; CDR3: CASSSGTEYVTGELFF
J: TRBJ1-4; V: TRBV12-2; size: NA; D: NA; DNA: TGTGCAAGTCGCTTAGCGGGGGAGGAATTGAAAGGACTGTTTTTT; CDR3: CASRLAGEELKGLFF
J: TRBJ2-3; V: TRBV14; size: NA; D: NA; DNA: TGTGCCAGCAGCCAAGATCTCACAGATACGCAGTATTTT; CDR3: CASSQDLTDTQYF
J: TRBJ2-3; V: TRBV4-2; size: NA; D: NA; DNA: TGTGCCAGCAGCCAAGATATGGTGGCGAACCGGGTCTCAACAGATACGCAGTATTTT; CDR3: CASSQDMVANRVSTDTQYF
J: TRBJ1-1; V: TRBV6-5; size: NA; D: NA; DNA: TGTGCCAGCAGTCAAGGACTGTTGAACACTGAAGCTTTCTTT; CDR3: CASSQGLLNTEAFF
J: TRBJ2-1; V: TRBV11-2; size: NA; D: TRBD2; DNA: TGTGCCAGCAGGACTAGCGATTACAATGAGCAGTTCTTC; CDR3: CASRTSDYNEQFF
J: TRBJ1-4; V: TRBV5-4; size: few; D: NA; DNA: TGTGCCAGCAGCTTGGGACCGGGGATAGGTGAAAAACTGTTTTTT; CDR3: CASSLGPGIGEKLFF
J: TRBJ2-7; V: TRBV19; size: NA; D: NA; DNA: TGTGCCAGTAGTCCCGGGTCAGACTACGAGCAGTACTTC; CDR3: CASSPGSDYEQYF
J: TRBJ1-4; V: TRBV5-1; size: once; D: TRBD1; DNA: TGCGCCAGCAGCTTGGGGCACAGGGGGAGTAGTGAAAAACTGTTTTTT; CDR3: CASSLGHRGSSEKLFF
J: TRBJ2-3; V: TRBV6-5; size: NA; D: TRBD1; DNA: TGTGCCAGCAGCTCAGGGGGCAGACCAACAGATACGCAGTATTTT; CDR3: CASSSGGRPTDTQYF
J: TRBJ1-1; V: TRBV19; size: NA; D: TRBD1; DNA: TGTGCCAGCGGACAGGGCTGGGGCATGGGCACTGAAGCTTTCTTT; CDR3: CASGQGWGMGTEAFF
J: TRBJ2-3; V: TRBV5-1; size: NA; D: NA; DNA: TGCGCCAGCAGTTTTGGACAGACAGATACGCAGTATTTT; CDR3: CASSFGQTDTQYF
J: TRBJ1-5; V: TRBV6-5; size: NA; D: TRBD1; DNA: TGTGCCAGCAGCTGGGACAGGTCCAGGCAGCCCCAGCATTTT; CDR3: CASSWDRSRQPQHF
J: TRBJ2-1; V: TRBV7-8; size: NA; D: NA; DNA: TGTGCCAGCAGCCGATCGTCTCTCGCGGGTGAGAACAATGAGCAGTTCTTC; CDR3: CASSRSSLAGENNEQFF
J: TRBJ1-5; V: TRBV19; size: NA; D: TRBD1; DNA: TGTGCCAGTAGCCAGGGGGCTTGGCAGCCCCAGCATTTT; CDR3: CASSQGAWQPQHF
J: TRBJ1-5; V: TRBV6-1; size: few; D: TRBD1; DNA: TGTGCCAGCAGTGAGACAGGGGGCTTCGATCAGCCCCAGCATTTT; CDR3: CASSETGGFDQPQHF
J: TRBJ1-5; V: TRBV6-1; size: NA; D: NA; DNA: TGTGCCAGCAGTGAGGAGGTCCTCAGCAATCAGCCCCAGCATTTT; CDR3: CASSEEVLSNQPQHF
J: TRBJ1-1; V: TRBV5-1; size: NA; D: NA; DNA: TGCGCCAGCAGCTGGAATGAGGCGGGGAACACTGAAGCTTTCTTT; CDR3: CASSWNEAGNTEAFF
J: TRBJ1-6; V: TRBV7-9; size: NA; D: NA; DNA: TGTGCCAGCAGCGGCATGGGGGGGCCGAATTCACCCCTCCACTTT; CDR3: CASSGMGGPNSPLHF
J: TRBJ2-5; V: TRBV2; size: few; D: TRBD2; DNA: TGTGCCAGCAGTGAAGCGTCGACTAGCGGGACCCAGTACTTC; CDR3: CASSEASTSGTQYF
J: TRBJ2-1; V: TRBV5-4; size: NA; D: NA; DNA: TGTGCCAGCAGCCCACGAGGTAGGGGGAGCTCCTACAATGAGCAGTTCTTC; CDR3: CASSPRGRGSSYNEQFF
J: TRBJ2-1; V: TRBV10-3; size: NA; D: TRBD2; DNA: TGTGCCATCAGTGAGTCTAAAACGGGGGGACTGGATGAGCAGTTCTTC; CDR3: CAISESKTGGLDEQFF